The present T cell receptor (beta chain) was sequenced within a study of CXCR3-negative and CXCR3-positive naive CD8 T cells. Whole-study findings and limits: Both naive subsets showed comparably high diversity, and memory CD8+ cells showed much lower diversity.

The germline V gene encodes CDR1 SEHNR and CDR2 FQNEAQ (reference sequence). CDR3 length equals 13 residues. To note about this clonotype: Its specificity is not known.

Every individual CD8+ T cell subset underwent sorting in triplicate at 250,000 to 300,000 cells apiece. The CD45RO-CCR7+CD27+CD95- phenotype denoted naive CD8+ T cells. Each TRB cDNA library was prepared by 5' RACE (with UMI labels). TCRdb reworked the 5' RACE reads into one entry per CDR3 protein, no DNA. This sample's clone table lists 70,000 to 95,000 distinct CDR3 sequences. The chain combines TRBV7-9 with TRBJ2-1; TCRdb outputs TRBD1, but without DNA this stays unchecked. The sequence was collected from a human donor in good health. Some clones in this sample may be carry-over from other donors' samples. The source material was naive CXCR3- CD8+ T cells from blood. Subset specified: CD45RO-CCR7+CD27+CD95- naive CD8+ T cells lacking CXCR3 (TNR3-). CDR3 sequence reads: CASSFGIHNEQFF. Full variable domain (outside the CDR3, taken from reference TRBV7-9 and TRBJ2-1): DTGVSQNPRHKITKRGQNVTFRCDPISEHNRLYWYRQTLGQGPEFLTYFQNEAQLEKSRLLSDRFSAERPKGSFSTLEIQRTEQGDSAMYLCASSFGIHNEQFFGPGTRLTVL.